This TCR beta chain is drawn from a study of response to subunit inactivated influenza vaccine. Each CDR3 protein is one row after TCRdb ran MiXCR on the RT-PCR reads. The table lists more than 450,000 distinct CDR3 sequences, approximately 10% of them singletons, with 9.5% to 12% in the top ten. This clonotype came up many times. The same data also went into a second study, on T cells expressing NK-cell markers. That work states: Researchers built TCR beta cDNA using 5'RACE template switching with UMIs. Out of eight donors sequenced, seven tested HCMV-seropositive and the remaining one seronegative. Where several donors were concerned, these clonotypes also led the CD3+CD56-NKG2C+ fraction. Expanded NKG2C+ T cell clones had unclear HCMV specificity.

This specimen consisted of PBMCs from blood, obtained on the day of vaccination. This sequence was found in a man in his fifties or sixties who received an inactivated influenza vaccine.

The CDR3 DNA is TGCGCCAGCAGCCAAGACTCCTGGAGAATCACCGGGGAGCTGTTTTTT. As protein: CASSQDSWRITGELFF. The genes are TRBV4-3 and TRBJ2-2; D is unresolved. Germline CDR1 is LGHNA and CDR2 is YSLEER. CDR3 size: 16 residues. V lost 0 bases and J lost 4, with 12 bases in between.